Listed below are T cell receptor beta chains from one sample, sequenced in a study of beta chain features in type 1 diabetes. Profiling relied on immunoSEQ multiplex PCR, and the TCRdb table lists in-frame clones only, not all of them. The table records 310,000 or so clones, about a tenth of them present only once. The specimen was central memory CD4+ T cells from blood. Receptors originate from a man younger than 45 with type 1 diabetes. CDR3s include the opening cysteine and the closing phenylalanine or tryptophan. The order of the fields is V gene, CDR3 length, clone size, J gene, D gene, CDR3 protein, CDR3 DNA. The D gene is left open where the match is weak. Size is stated for part of the rows, as once, few or many counts, or as a class when the clone is expanded.

v_gene: TRBV19
len: 14
abundance: .
j_gene: TRBJ2-5
d_gene: TRBD2
CDR3aa: CASSVAGGQETQYF
CDR3nt: TGTGCCAGTAGCGTAGCGGGGGGCCAAGAGACCCAGTACTTC

v_gene: TRBV5-6
len: 15
abundance: .
j_gene: TRBJ2-7
d_gene: .
CDR3aa: CASSLAVLSDHEQYF
CDR3nt: TGTGCCAGCAGCTTGGCCGTGCTATCGGACCACGAGCAGTACTTC

v_gene: TRBV5-4
len: 12
abundance: .
j_gene: TRBJ1-2
d_gene: .
CDR3aa: CASGDNSYGYTF
CDR3nt: TGTGCCAGCGGCGACAACTCATATGGCTACACCTTC

v_gene: TRBV7-2
len: 16
abundance: few
j_gene: TRBJ2-4
d_gene: .
CDR3aa: CASSLLIGGAKNIQYF
CDR3nt: TGTGCCAGCAGCTTACTTATCGGAGGAGCCAAAAACATTCAGTACTTC

v_gene: TRBV30
len: 14
abundance: few
j_gene: TRBJ1-5
d_gene: .
CDR3aa: CAWSKTDSNQPQHF
CDR3nt: TGTGCCTGGAGTAAAACAGATAGCAATCAGCCCCAGCATTTT

v_gene: TRBV6-1
len: 13
abundance: few
j_gene: TRBJ2-1
d_gene: TRBD2
CDR3aa: CASRRGEPPEQFF
CDR3nt: TGTGCCAGCAGGCGGGGGGAACCTCCGGAGCAGTTCTTC

v_gene: TRBV5-1
len: 14
abundance: few
j_gene: TRBJ1-2
d_gene: .
CDR3aa: CASRPGASNYGYTF
CDR3nt: TGCGCCAGCAGACCCGGCGCCTCTAACTATGGCTACACCTTC

v_gene: TRBV2
len: 14
abundance: .
j_gene: TRBJ2-3
d_gene: TRBD1
CDR3aa: CATQGQGIADTQYF
CDR3nt: TGTGCCACCCAGGGACAGGGGATAGCAGATACGCAGTATTTT

v_gene: TRBV7-9
len: 14
abundance: .
j_gene: TRBJ1-4
d_gene: TRBD1
CDR3aa: CARLSETGEEKLFF
CDR3nt: TGTGCCCGTCTGTCTGAGACAGGGGAGGAAAAACTGTTTTTT

v_gene: TRBV5-4
len: 13
abundance: few
j_gene: TRBJ1-4
d_gene: TRBD1
CDR3aa: CASSSGQDEKLFF
CDR3nt: TGTGCCAGCAGCTCGGGACAGGATGAAAAACTGTTTTTT

v_gene: TRBV7-2
len: 15
abundance: many
j_gene: TRBJ1-1
d_gene: .
CDR3aa: CASSPSRLRATEAFF
CDR3nt: TGTGCCAGCAGCCCCTCGAGACTTAGGGCCACTGAAGCTTTCTTT

v_gene: TRBV11-2
len: 19
abundance: few
j_gene: TRBJ2-7
d_gene: .
CDR3aa: CASSWTTDSGTVSSYEQYF
CDR3nt: TGTGCCAGCAGCTGGACGACGGATTCCGGGACGGTGAGCTCCTACGAGCAGTACTTC

v_gene: TRBV19
len: 16
abundance: .
j_gene: TRBJ1-1
d_gene: TRBD1
CDR3aa: CASIRQPGQGGTEAFF
CDR3nt: TGTGCCAGTATTCGCCAACCGGGACAGGGGGGCACTGAAGCTTTCTTT

v_gene: TRBV29-1
len: 15
abundance: many
j_gene: TRBJ2-2
d_gene: TRBD2
CDR3aa: CSVVSGATNTGELFF
CDR3nt: TGCAGCGTCGTTAGCGGGGCGACCAACACCGGGGAGCTGTTTTTT

v_gene: TRBV29-1
len: 14
abundance: few
j_gene: TRBJ1-1
d_gene: TRBD1
CDR3aa: CSGGQAPMNTEAFF
CDR3nt: TGCAGCGGGGGACAGGCGCCGATGAACACTGAAGCTTTCTTT

v_gene: TRBV19
len: 14
abundance: few
j_gene: TRBJ1-4
d_gene: TRBD1
CDR3aa: CASSHGTVGEKLFF
CDR3nt: TGTGCCAGTAGTCACGGGACAGTCGGTGAAAAACTGTTTTTT

v_gene: TRBV4-3
len: 13
abundance: .
j_gene: TRBJ1-2
d_gene: .
CDR3aa: CASSQEAGYGYTF
CDR3nt: TGCGCCAGCAGCCAAGAGGCAGGTTATGGCTACACCTTC

v_gene: TRBV5-1
len: 14
abundance: .
j_gene: TRBJ1-2
d_gene: .
CDR3aa: CASSLWTDNYGYTF
CDR3nt: TGCGCCAGCAGCTTGTGGACAGACAACTATGGCTACACCTTC

v_gene: TRBV18
len: 15
abundance: few
j_gene: TRBJ1-6
d_gene: .
CDR3aa: CASSPGSSRNSPLHF
CDR3nt: TGTGCCAGCTCACCCGGAAGCAGCCGGAATTCACCCCTCCACTTT

v_gene: TRBV7-9
len: 14
abundance: few
j_gene: TRBJ2-2
d_gene: .
CDR3aa: CASSPGTNTGELFF
CDR3nt: TGTGCCAGCAGCCCCGGGACGAACACCGGGGAGCTGTTTTTT

v_gene: TRBV7-2
len: 16
abundance: once
j_gene: TRBJ1-6
d_gene: TRBD1
CDR3aa: CASAHRGRFDNSPLHF
CDR3nt: TGTGCCAGCGCCCACAGGGGGCGATTTGATAATTCACCCCTCCACTTT

v_gene: TRBV29-1
len: 12
abundance: few
j_gene: TRBJ1-2
d_gene: .
CDR3aa: CSVRSLNYGYTF
CDR3nt: TGCAGCGTTAGGTCCCTTAACTATGGCTACACCTTC

v_gene: TRBV4-1
len: 14
abundance: .
j_gene: TRBJ1-6
d_gene: .
CDR3aa: CASSQDDENSPLHF
CDR3nt: TGCGCCAGCAGCCAAGATGACGAGAATTCACCCCTCCACTTT

v_gene: TRBV7-2
len: 12
abundance: many
j_gene: TRBJ2-1
d_gene: TRBD2
CDR3aa: CASSILAGDKFF
CDR3nt: TGTGCCAGCAGCATATTAGCGGGGGATAAGTTCTTC

v_gene: TRBV2
len: 15
abundance: few
j_gene: TRBJ1-5
d_gene: TRBD1
CDR3aa: CASSVGQGHNQPQHF
CDR3nt: TGTGCCAGCAGTGTTGGACAGGGACACAATCAGCCCCAGCATTTT

v_gene: TRBV9
len: 14
abundance: .
j_gene: TRBJ1-2
d_gene: TRBD1
CDR3aa: CASSLDTGGGGYTF
CDR3nt: TGTGCCAGCAGCCTAGACACAGGGGGTGGAGGCTACACCTTC

v_gene: TRBV7-2
len: 14
abundance: .
j_gene: TRBJ2-7
d_gene: .
CDR3aa: CASSPQRITYEQYF
CDR3nt: TGTGCCAGCAGCCCACAGAGGATCACCTACGAGCAGTACTTC

v_gene: TRBV4-1
len: 15
abundance: .
j_gene: TRBJ2-1
d_gene: TRBD1
CDR3aa: CASSQGRDSPNEQFF
CDR3nt: TGCGCCAGCAGCCAAGGTCGGGACAGCCCCAATGAGCAGTTCTTC

v_gene: TRBV29-1
len: 13
abundance: few
j_gene: TRBJ1-5
d_gene: .
CDR3aa: CSVGRDGNQPQHF
CDR3nt: TGCAGCGTTGGCAGGGATGGCAATCAGCCCCAGCATTTT

v_gene: TRBV27
len: 16
abundance: .
j_gene: TRBJ2-6
d_gene: .
CDR3aa: CASSPRETAGANVLTF
CDR3nt: TGTGCCAGCAGTCCTCGGGAGACAGCTGGGGCCAACGTCCTGACTTTC

v_gene: TRBV2
len: 13
abundance: few
j_gene: TRBJ1-1
d_gene: .
CDR3aa: CASSFSGDTEAFF
CDR3nt: TGTGCCAGCAGTTTTTCTGGGGACACTGAAGCTTTCTTT

v_gene: TRBV25-1
len: 14
abundance: few
j_gene: TRBJ2-5
d_gene: .
CDR3aa: CASSESRYQETQYF
CDR3nt: TGTGCCAGCAGTGAATCCAGGTACCAAGAGACCCAGTACTTC

v_gene: TRBV11-2
len: 14
abundance: .
j_gene: TRBJ1-1
d_gene: .
CDR3aa: CASSLEGGGTEAFF
CDR3nt: TGTGCCAGCAGCTTAGAAGGGGGTGGCACTGAAGCTTTCTTT

v_gene: TRBV13
len: 12
abundance: .
j_gene: TRBJ2-2
d_gene: .
CDR3aa: CASSRDAGELFF
CDR3nt: TGTGCCAGCAGTCGGGACGCCGGGGAGCTGTTTTTT

v_gene: TRBV25-1
len: 14
abundance: .
j_gene: TRBJ1-6
d_gene: .
CDR3aa: CASFTNSRNSPLHF
CDR3nt: TGTGCCAGCTTCACTAACTCGAGGAATTCACCCCTCCACTTT

v_gene: TRBV4-1
len: 14
abundance: .
j_gene: TRBJ2-6
d_gene: .
CDR3aa: CASSQAMGHNVLTF
CDR3nt: TGCGCCAGCAGCCAAGCCATGGGGCACAACGTCCTGACTTTC

v_gene: TRBV19
len: 17
abundance: few
j_gene: TRBJ1-5
d_gene: TRBD1
CDR3aa: CASRGEQGAKGNQPQHF
CDR3nt: TGTGCCAGTAGGGGGGAACAGGGGGCCAAGGGCAATCAGCCCCAGCATTTT

v_gene: TRBV4-1
len: 17
abundance: few
j_gene: TRBJ2-2
d_gene: .
CDR3aa: CASSQAGHRVITGELFF
CDR3nt: TGCGCCAGCAGCCAAGCGGGCCACAGGGTTATCACCGGGGAGCTGTTTTTT

v_gene: TRBV5-1
len: 14
abundance: few
j_gene: TRBJ2-3
d_gene: TRBD1
CDR3aa: CASSPAGTGDTQYF
CDR3nt: TGCGCCAGCAGCCCCGCCGGGACAGGGGATACGCAGTATTTT

v_gene: TRBV5-1
len: 14
abundance: few
j_gene: TRBJ2-5
d_gene: .
CDR3aa: CASSLLPSEETQYF
CDR3nt: TGCGCCAGCAGCTTGTTGCCTTCCGAGGAGACCCAGTACTTC

v_gene: TRBV6-5
len: 15
abundance: .
j_gene: TRBJ1-1
d_gene: TRBD1
CDR3aa: CASSYATRGDTEAFF
CDR3nt: TGTGCCAGCAGTTACGCAACCAGGGGGGACACTGAAGCTTTCTTT